This T cell receptor (beta chain) appears in the sequencing data of a study of T cell repertoires in cytomegalovirus infection. There are many counts of this clonotype. TCRdb recomputed calls from the reads with MiXCR, one row per CDR3 protein. The profile shows fewer than 550,000 distinct CDR3 sequences, around 10% of them singletons. The length of the CDR3 is 13 residues. Germline V gives CDR1 LGHNT, CDR2 FRNRAP. The ends were cut back, 0 bases at V and 9 bases at J, with 10 bases in the middle. This receptor was taken from a human donor in good health (CMV status not recorded). Some clones in this sample may be carry-over from other donors' samples. The sample was PBMCs. The chain recombines TRBV12-5 with TRBJ2-3; D is ambiguous. The CDR3: CASGLVLETTQYF. The CDR3 DNA is TGTGCTAGTGGTTTGGTACTGGAGACAACGCAGTATTTT.